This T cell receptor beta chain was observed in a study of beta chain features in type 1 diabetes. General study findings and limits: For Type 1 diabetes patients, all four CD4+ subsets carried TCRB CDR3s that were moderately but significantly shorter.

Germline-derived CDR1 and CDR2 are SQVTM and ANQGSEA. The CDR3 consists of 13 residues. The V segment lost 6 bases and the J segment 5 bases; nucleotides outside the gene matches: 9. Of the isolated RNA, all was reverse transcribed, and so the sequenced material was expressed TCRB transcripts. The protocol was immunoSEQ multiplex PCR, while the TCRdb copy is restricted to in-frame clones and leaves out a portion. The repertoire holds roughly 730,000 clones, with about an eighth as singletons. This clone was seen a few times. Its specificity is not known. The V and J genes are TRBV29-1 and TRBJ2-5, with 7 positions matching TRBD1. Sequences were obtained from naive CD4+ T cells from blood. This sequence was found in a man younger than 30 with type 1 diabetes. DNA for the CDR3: TGCAGCGTGGAAACAGGGGCCGGGGAGACCCAGTACTTC. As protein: CSVETGAGETQYF.